This T cell receptor (beta chain) emerged from a study of monozygotic twins with inflammatory bowel disease. General study findings and limits: Reduced clonotype sharing with other individuals was observed in IBD patients relative to healthy twins, especially with disease activity. T cell subtypes were not distinguishable in this analysis.

Each UMI harboured a 6-nucleotide sample barcode and was appended via template switching. TCRdb re-called the 5' RACE reads; one entry per CDR3 protein, DNA not given. Its listing shows about 130,000 distinct CDR3 sequences. This CDR3 comprises 13 residues. CDR1 is DFQATT and CDR2 is SNEGSKA in the germline V gene (reference sequence). Remarks on this clonotype: The antigen is not known.

Sequenced sample: blood. This chain uses TRBV20-1 with TRBJ2-7; the TCRdb D gene call, TRBD2, has no DNA to confirm it. This TCR came from a human donor with ulcerative colitis or Crohn's disease, or a healthy co-twin of an affected twin (not recorded which). The CDR3 reads CSARTSWSGEQYF.